A selection of T cell receptor beta chains follows, all from one sample in a study of beta chain features in type 1 diabetes. Data came from immunoSEQ multiplex PCR; TCRdb stores just in-frame clones and leaves some out. The table lists hundreds of thousands of clones, roughly 15% of them singletons. The specimen was naive CD4+ T cells from blood. These receptors all come from a woman between 18 and 30 years old in good health. Each CDR3 is given with its conserved first and last residue. D genes are given only for firm matches. The listing skips clone size in some rows; elsewhere it reads once, few, many or a size class.

v_call: TRBV11-2; d_call: TRBD2; j_call: TRBJ2-4; clone_size: -; cdr3_nt: TGTGCCAGCAGCTTAGAGGGACTAGCGGGAGTTGGGGCCAAAAACATTCAGTACTTC; cdr3_aa: CASSLEGLAGVGAKNIQYF
v_call: TRBV7-2; d_call: -; j_call: TRBJ2-7; clone_size: few; cdr3_nt: TGTGCCAGCAGCTTAGATCGCCTAGCGTCCTACGAGCAGTACTTC; cdr3_aa: CASSLDRLASYEQYF
v_call: TRBV7-9; d_call: TRBD1; j_call: TRBJ2-3; clone_size: -; cdr3_nt: TGTGCCAGCAGCTTCGCAGGGACAGGGAGGCCAGATACGCAGTATTTT; cdr3_aa: CASSFAGTGRPDTQYF
v_call: TRBV2; d_call: -; j_call: TRBJ2-1; clone_size: few; cdr3_nt: TGTGCCAGCCCTAACGGGAAAAATGAGCAGTTCTTC; cdr3_aa: CASPNGKNEQFF
v_call: TRBV7-2; d_call: TRBD1; j_call: TRBJ2-7; clone_size: -; cdr3_nt: TGTGCCAGCAGCTTTCGAGAGGGGGCTTACGAGCAGTACTTC; cdr3_aa: CASSFREGAYEQYF
v_call: TRBV9; d_call: -; j_call: TRBJ2-3; clone_size: few; cdr3_nt: TGTGCCAGCAGGAAAAGTGTGGGGTACACAGATACGCAGTATTTT; cdr3_aa: CASRKSVGYTDTQYF
v_call: TRBV19; d_call: TRBD1; j_call: TRBJ1-5; clone_size: -; cdr3_nt: TGTGCCAGTAGTCGACCGGGACAGCTTAATCAGCCCCAGCATTTT; cdr3_aa: CASSRPGQLNQPQHF
v_call: TRBV11-2; d_call: TRBD2; j_call: TRBJ2-1; clone_size: few; cdr3_nt: TGTGCCAGCAGCTCTCTAGCGGGAGGGCCTCAGCAGTTCTTC; cdr3_aa: CASSSLAGGPQQFF
v_call: TRBV7-2; d_call: TRBD2; j_call: TRBJ2-5; clone_size: few; cdr3_nt: TGTGCCAGCAGCTGGACTAGCGGCGAAGAGACCCAGTACTTC; cdr3_aa: CASSWTSGEETQYF
v_call: TRBV27; d_call: -; j_call: TRBJ2-1; clone_size: few; cdr3_nt: TGTGCCAGCAGTCGACAGCTCTACAATGAGCAGTTCTTC; cdr3_aa: CASSRQLYNEQFF
v_call: TRBV18; d_call: TRBD1; j_call: TRBJ2-3; clone_size: -; cdr3_nt: TGTGCCAGCTCACCACCCGGACAGGGGGCGACAGATACGCAGTATTTT; cdr3_aa: CASSPPGQGATDTQYF
v_call: TRBV7-8; d_call: -; j_call: TRBJ2-2; clone_size: few; cdr3_nt: TGTGCCAGCAGCCCCGGTCCCGGGGAGCTGTTTTTT; cdr3_aa: CASSPGPGELFF
v_call: TRBV6-5; d_call: -; j_call: TRBJ1-6; clone_size: -; cdr3_nt: TGTGCCAGCAGTGATTATAATTCACCCCTCCACTTT; cdr3_aa: CASSDYNSPLHF
v_call: TRBV28; d_call: TRBD2; j_call: TRBJ2-3; clone_size: -; cdr3_nt: TGTGCCAGCAGTTTAGGGACTAGCGGGAGGACAGATACGCAGTATTTT; cdr3_aa: CASSLGTSGRTDTQYF
v_call: TRBV7-9; d_call: -; j_call: TRBJ1-2; clone_size: few; cdr3_nt: TGTGCCAGCAGCCCCCAGGGAGGGATTGGCTACACCTTC; cdr3_aa: CASSPQGGIGYTF
v_call: TRBV18; d_call: -; j_call: TRBJ1-5; clone_size: -; cdr3_nt: TGTGCCAGCTCACCACGTCGGGGGGCCTCCAATCAGCCCCAGCATTTT; cdr3_aa: CASSPRRGASNQPQHF
v_call: TRBV7-2; d_call: -; j_call: TRBJ2-7; clone_size: -; cdr3_nt: TGTGCCAGCAGCTTCTCGGGGGTCAACGAGCAGTACTTC; cdr3_aa: CASSFSGVNEQYF